The rows below give T cell receptor beta chains drawn from one sample of a study of blood T cell repertoires in COVID-19. Libraries were prepared by immunoSEQ multiplex PCR; TCRdb keeps only in-frame clonotypes and omits some of them. This table has about 120,000 clones, 79% appearing once. Material: peripheral blood. These receptor sequences come from a woman over 75 with acute or convalescent COVID-19. The CDR3 runs from the conserved cysteine through the conserved F or W. A D gene is named only where the DNA matches it firmly. For some rows the clone size is stated as once, few or many, or as a class when expanded; others skip it.

d_call	v_call	clone_size	cdr3_length	j_call	cdr3_nt	cdr3_aa
TRBD2	TRBV28	few	15	TRBJ2-3	TGTGCCAGCAGTTTAGGCCTAGCGGGAATGGATACGCAGTATTTT	CASSLGLAGMDTQYF
TRBD1	TRBV4-3	NA	16	TRBJ2-7	TGCGCCAGCAGCCAAGATCAGACAGGGTGGAAGTACGAGCAGTACTTC	CASSQDQTGWKYEQYF
TRBD2	TRBV28	NA	14	TRBJ2-1	TGTGCCAGCACCATAGCGGGAGTCAAGAATGAGCAGTTCTTC	CASTIAGVKNEQFF
NA	TRBV7-9	NA	14	TRBJ1-6	TGTGCCAGCAGCTTAGGAGGGCTCAATTCACCCCTCCACTTT	CASSLGGLNSPLHF
NA	TRBV5-1	NA	15	TRBJ1-1	TGCGCCAGCAGCCTGTCCGGGACTGTGAACACTGAAGCTTTCTTT	CASSLSGTVNTEAFF
NA	TRBV25-1	NA	15	TRBJ2-1	TGTGCCAGCAGTGAGTGGCGGGGGCAGGGGAATGAGCAGTTCTTC	CASSEWRGQGNEQFF
NA	TRBV24-1	NA	14	TRBJ2-7	TGTGCCACCAGTGGGGGTAGACAGTTCTACGAGCAGTACTTC	CATSGGRQFYEQYF
TRBD2	TRBV5-1	NA	16	TRBJ2-7	TGCGCCAGCAGCTTGGGGGGCGGGAGTGCCGCCTACGAGCAGTACTTC	CASSLGGGSAAYEQYF
NA	TRBV30	NA	14	TRBJ1-6	TGTGCCTGGAGTCGAGTGGGGGGAGCTTCACCCCTCCACTTT	CAWSRVGGASPLHF
TRBD2	TRBV7-9	NA	17	TRBJ2-7	TGTGCCAGCGGTGGACTAGCGGGAGGACGAAGGTTAGGCGAGCAGTACTTC	CASGGLAGGRRLGEQYF
NA	TRBV10-1	NA	14	TRBJ2-3	TGCGCCAGCAGTAGGATAGCGGTGACAGATACGCAGTATTTT	CASSRIAVTDTQYF
NA	TRBV30	NA	17	TRBJ2-6	TGTGCCTGGAGAAGAGGACGGTCCAGGGCTGGGGCCAACGTCCTGACTTTC	CAWRRGRSRAGANVLTF
NA	TRBV2	NA	13	TRBJ1-5	TGTGCCAGCAGGGGGGGGGTAGGTCAGCCCCAGCATTTT	CASRGGVGQPQHF
NA	TRBV10-1	NA	17	TRBJ2-2	NA	CASGRLAGRRTPGSCFF
TRBD1	TRBV7-2	NA	16	TRBJ1-6	TGTGCCAGCAGCTTGGGACAGAACTCCTATAATTCACCCCTCCACTTT	CASSLGQNSYNSPLHF
NA	TRBV21-1	NA	18	TRBJ2-7	TGTGCCAGCAGCAAATTGGGGACTAGCGGGGTCTCCGACCACGAGCAGTACTTC	CASSKLGTSGVSDHEQYF
NA	TRBV18	NA	14	TRBJ1-1	TGTGCCAGCTCACCTCAGGGGCAGGGTGGTGAAGCTTTCTTT	CASSPQGQGGEAFF
TRBD1	TRBV6-5	NA	13	TRBJ2-7	TGTGCCAGCAGCCCCGGGACAGGTTCCGAGCAGTACTTC	CASSPGTGSEQYF
NA	TRBV30	NA	14	TRBJ1-3	TGTGCCTGGAGTGTCGGGGGAATTGGAAACACCATATATTTT	CAWSVGGIGNTIYF
NA	TRBV19	NA	14	TRBJ1-2	TGTGCCAGTAGATCGACAGGAAGGGCCTCTGGCTACACCTTC	CASRSTGRASGYTF
TRBD2	TRBV20-1	NA	14	TRBJ2-2	TGCAGTGCTAGTAGGACTAGCACCACCGGGGAGCTGTTTTTT	CSASRTSTTGELFF
NA	TRBV19	once	15	TRBJ1-2	TGTGCCAGTAGTATAGGCGGGCAAGCTAACTATGGCTACACCTTC	CASSIGGQANYGYTF
TRBD1	TRBV9	NA	15	TRBJ1-5	TGTGCCAGCAGCGCGTCCGGGACAGGCAATCAGCCCCAGCATTTT	CASSASGTGNQPQHF
NA	TRBV24-1	NA	13	TRBJ2-5	TGTGCCACCAGTGTAACGGGTCAAGAGACCCAGTACTTC	CATSVTGQETQYF
NA	TRBV29-1	NA	14	TRBJ2-2	TGCAGCGTTGGATCGCTCCCGGACACCGGGGAGCTGTTTTTT	CSVGSLPDTGELFF
TRBD2	TRBV2	NA	16	TRBJ2-2	TGTGCCAGCAGGGAACTAGCGGGGGGGCACGCCGGGGAGCTGTTTTTT	CASRELAGGHAGELFF
TRBD1	TRBV19	NA	14	TRBJ1-1	TGTGCCAGTAGTATAGGCCGGGACAGGGACCGAGCTTTCTTT	CASSIGRDRDRAFF
TRBD1	TRBV6-2/TRBV6-3	NA	14	TRBJ1-6	TGTGCCAGCAGTCGGGGACAGAATAATTCACCCCTCCACTTT	CASSRGQNNSPLHF
NA	TRBV4-3	NA	16	TRBJ1-6	TGCGCCAGCAGCCAAGATGCGACAGGCTATAATTCACCCCTCCACTTT	CASSQDATGYNSPLHF
TRBD2	TRBV3-1/TRBV3-2	NA	18	TRBJ2-3	TGTGCCAGCAGCCAAGTACTAGCGGGCCCCCATAGCACAGATACGCAGTATTTT	CASSQVLAGPHSTDTQYF
TRBD2	TRBV6-2/TRBV6-3	once	16	TRBJ2-1	TGTGCCAGCAGTTCTCCAGCGGGAGGGCCCGTCGATGAGCAGTTCTTC	CASSSPAGGPVDEQFF
NA	TRBV19	NA	15	TRBJ1-1	TGTGCCAGTAGAGATGCCGGGACGGGGGACACTGAAGCTTTCTTT	CASRDAGTGDTEAFF
TRBD1	TRBV5-4	NA	15	TRBJ2-5	TGTGCCAGCAGCAGGGGGACAGATTCGGTGGAGACCCAGTACTTC	CASSRGTDSVETQYF
TRBD1	TRBV9	NA	17	TRBJ2-1	TGTGCCAGCAGCGGACGACAGGGGCACCAGAACTACAATGAGCAGTTCTTC	CASSGRQGHQNYNEQFF
TRBD1	TRBV3-1/TRBV3-2	NA	16	TRBJ1-4	TGTGCCAGCAGCCCACCCAGACAGGGGAATAATGAAAAACTGTTTTTT	CASSPPRQGNNEKLFF
TRBD1	TRBV3-1/TRBV3-2	NA	14	TRBJ1-5	TGTGCCAGGGGGCAGGGGGGAAGCAATCAGCCCCAGCATTTT	CARGQGGSNQPQHF
TRBD1	TRBV6-1	NA	14	TRBJ2-7	TGTGCCAGCAGTGAACCGACAGGGGCCTACGAGCAGTACTTC	CASSEPTGAYEQYF
NA	TRBV6-1	NA	15	TRBJ1-5	TGTGCCAGCAGTGAAGCGGGAGGGAGCAATCAGCCCCAGCATTTT	CASSEAGGSNQPQHF
NA	TRBV9	NA	16	TRBJ1-1	TGTGCCAGCAGCGCCCCAGGGGTCCAGAGTAACGCTGAAGCTTTCTTT	CASSAPGVQSNAEAFF
TRBD1	TRBV5-4	NA	15	TRBJ1-2	TGTGCCAGCAGCTTGGCGGCAGGGGGCATCTATGGCTACACCTTC	CASSLAAGGIYGYTF
TRBD1	TRBV4-1	NA	16	TRBJ2-1	TGCGCCAGCAGCCAGGCACAGGGGAGCGCAGGAGGTGAGCAGTTCTTC	CASSQAQGSAGGEQFF
NA	TRBV6-6	NA	12	TRBJ2-3	TGTGCCAGCCTCGAGGTTTTTGATACGCAGTATTTT	CASLEVFDTQYF
TRBD1	TRBV18	NA	16	TRBJ1-1	TGTGCCAGCTCGCCCGGGACAGCCGGCTTTAACACTGAAGCTTTCTTT	CASSPGTAGFNTEAFF
NA	TRBV19	few	15	TRBJ2-1	TGTGCCAGTAGTAGAGGGTGGGAGGCCCGAGCGGAGCAGTTCTTC	CASSRGWEARAEQFF
NA	TRBV15	NA	15	TRBJ1-1	TGTGCCACCAGCAGAGATCTCGTCCCAGGCCCTGAAGCTTTCTTT	CATSRDLVPGPEAFF
NA	TRBV7-6	few	15	TRBJ1-6	TGTGCCAGCAGCTTAAGTAATGCCGAGAATTCACCCCTCCACTTT	CASSLSNAENSPLHF
TRBD1	TRBV28	NA	13	TRBJ1-1	TGTGCCAGCAGTCTAGGACAGGTGGAGGAAGCTTTCTTT	CASSLGQVEEAFF
NA	TRBV27	few	14	TRBJ1-2	TGTGCCAGCAGTTTATCTGCACAGAACTATGGCTACACCTTC	CASSLSAQNYGYTF
NA	TRBV5-4	NA	15	TRBJ1-3	TGTGCCAGCAGCTACGGACAGTATGCAGGAAACACCATATATTTT	CASSYGQYAGNTIYF
TRBD2	TRBV5-1	NA	19	TRBJ2-2	TGCGCCAGCAGCTCCACTAGCGGGAAGAGTATTAAGGACACCGGGGAGCTGTTTTTT	CASSSTSGKSIKDTGELFF
TRBD2	TRBV5-4	NA	15	TRBJ2-1	TGTGCCAGCAGGTTAGGACTAGCGGGAGTCTATGAGCAGTTCTTC	CASRLGLAGVYEQFF
TRBD1	TRBV19	NA	15	TRBJ2-5	TGTGCCAGTAGTACTGGGACAGGTATATGGGAGACCCAGTACTTC	CASSTGTGIWETQYF
NA	TRBV6-1	NA	12	TRBJ2-7	TGTGCCAGCAGTGAGACCCGGCGGGAGCAGTACTTC	CASSETRREQYF
TRBD1	TRBV7-2	NA	12	TRBJ2-7	TGTGCCAGCAGCTCGGACAGGGTCGAGCAGTACTTC	CASSSDRVEQYF
NA	TRBV7-3	NA	15	TRBJ2-1	TGTGCCAGCAGCCCCCTCGCCAGCTCCTACAATGAGCAGTTCTTC	CASSPLASSYNEQFF
NA	TRBV5-1	NA	14	TRBJ1-3	TGCGCCAGCAGCCCTGGGGGCGCTGGAAACACCATATATTTT	CASSPGGAGNTIYF
NA	TRBV7-2	NA	14	TRBJ1-1	TGTGCCAGCAGCTTGGGTCCGGTGGAGGCTGAAGCTTTCTTT	CASSLGPVEAEAFF
TRBD2	TRBV6-1	NA	15	TRBJ2-5	TGTGCCAGCAGTTTACTAGCGGGCCTACAAGAGACCCAGTACTTC	CASSLLAGLQETQYF
NA	TRBV30	NA	16	TRBJ1-4	TGTGCCTGGAGTGTACTATCGGCAGGGGCTTATGAAAAACTGTTTTTT	CAWSVLSAGAYEKLFF
NA	TRBV4-1	NA	13	TRBJ1-1	TGCGCCAGCAGCCAAGATCCCGGGGGAGTCGCTTTCTTT	CASSQDPGGVAFF